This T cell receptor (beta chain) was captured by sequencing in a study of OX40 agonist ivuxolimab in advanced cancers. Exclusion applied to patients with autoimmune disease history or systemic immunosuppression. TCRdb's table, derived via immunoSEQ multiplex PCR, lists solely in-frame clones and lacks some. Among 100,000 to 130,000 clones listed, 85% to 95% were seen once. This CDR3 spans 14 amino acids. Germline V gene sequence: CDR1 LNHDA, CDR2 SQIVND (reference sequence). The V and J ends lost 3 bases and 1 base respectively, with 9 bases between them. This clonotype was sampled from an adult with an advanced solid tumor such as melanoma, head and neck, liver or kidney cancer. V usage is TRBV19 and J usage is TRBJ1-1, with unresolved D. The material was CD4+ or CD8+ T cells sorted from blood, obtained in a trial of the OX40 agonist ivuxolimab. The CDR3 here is CASSMRAGNTEAFF. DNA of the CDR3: TGTGCCAGTAGTATGAGGGCAGGGAACACTGAAGCTTTCTTT.